Below are 23 T cell receptor beta chains sequenced from a single sample in a study of blood T cell repertoires in COVID-19. Repertoires were generated with immunoSEQ multiplex PCR, while TCRdb's copy carries only in-frame clones and drops some. The sample has nearly 35,000 clones, around nine tenths seen once; the top ten hold over 55%. The material sequenced was peripheral blood. The receptors originated from a man in his sixties or seventies with acute or convalescent COVID-19.

The chain carries TRBV28 and TRBJ1-6; D is perhaps TRBD1 (5 bases). CDR3 length: 14 amino acids. V was trimmed by 5 bases and J by 14 bases, leaving 19 bases between them. Germline values: CDR1 MDHEN, CDR2 SYDVKM. The CDR3, as DNA: TGTGCCAGCAGTAACCGGGACCGGGAGTGGGCCCTCCACTTT. It specifies CASSNRDREWALHF.

The chain combines TRBV7-8 with TRBJ1-3; 9 bases map to TRBD1. Germline CDR1 SGHVS, CDR2 FQNEAQ. V shed 8 bases, J shed 0 bases, and the junction held 5 bases outside the gene matches. The CDR3 sequence is 15 residues long. The CDR3 DNA follows: TGTGCCAGCCGGGACAGGGCGCTCTCTGGAAACACCATATATTTT. Protein product: CASRDRALSGNTIYF.

The CDR3 DNA reads as TGTGCCAGCAGCTTAGGCGGGACTGTTAGCAATCAGCCCCAGCATTTT. This sequence encodes CASSLGGTVSNQPQHF. The V gene is TRBV7-2, the J gene TRBJ1-5, with a weak D call TRBD1 (5 bases). The CDR3 extends over 16 amino acids. V was trimmed by 1 base and J by 0 bases, leaving 10 bases between them. Germline assignment: CDR1 SGHTA and CDR2 FQGNSA. The entire variable domain, with the rest obtained from reference TRBV7-2 and TRBJ1-5, is as follows: GAGVSQSPSNKVTEKGKDVELRCDPISGHTALYWYRQSLGQGLEFLIYFQGNSAPDKSGLPSDRFSAERTGGSVSTLTIQRTQQEDSAVYLCASSLGGTVSNQPQHFGDGTRLSIL.

The CDR3 nucleotides are TGTGCCAGCTCACCAAAGTCCACGGGAGGAACTGAAGCTTTCTTT. This encodes CASSPKSTGGTEAFF. The chain joins TRBV18 to TRBJ1-1, with D unresolved. V lost 2 bases and J 5 bases, leaving 15 bases between the germline ends. Germline V gene lookup returns CDR1 KGHSH and CDR2 LQKENI. This CDR3 is 15 amino acids long.

This clone was recorded once. The gene calls are TRBV15 and TRBJ1-4; 7 bases agree with TRBD1. The CDR3 has 15 residues. Germline V CDR1 and CDR2: LNHNV, YYDKDF (reference sequence). Unmatched junction bases numbered 6, after V lost 5 bases and J lost 3 bases. CDR3 coding DNA: TGTGCCACCAGCGAACCGACAGGGCCTAATGAAAAACTGTTTTTT. Amino acids: CATSEPTGPNEKLFF.

This clone was observed a few times. The gene calls are TRBV9 and TRBJ2-2, with TRBD2 as a possible D gene (5 bases). CDR3 length: 14 amino acids. The germline V gene has CDR1 SGDLS and CDR2 YYNGEE. V lost 3 bases and J lost 4, with 10 bases in between. This chain's CDR3 is CASSALRGTGELFF. DNA for the CDR3: TGTGCCAGCAGCGCCCTACGGGGCACCGGGGAGCTGTTTTTT. Full variable domain (rest looked up from reference TRBV9 and TRBJ2-2): DSGVTQTPKHLITATGQRVTLRCSPRSGDLSVYWYQQSLDQGLQFLIQYYNGEERAKGNILERFSAQQFPDLHSELNLSSLELGDSALYFCASSALRGTGELFFGEGSRLTVL.

The chain joins TRBV3-1 (or the pseudogene TRBV3-2) to TRBJ2-5; D might be TRBD2 (6 bases). CDR1 is LGHDT and CDR2 is YNNKEL in the germline V gene (reference sequence). V was cut by 4 bases and J by 3 bases, with 9 bases left in between. This CDR3 region has 13 residues. As DNA, the CDR3 is TGTGCCAGCAGCCGTCGGGGGAAAGAGACCCAGTACTTC. Its translation is CASSRRGKETQYF.

The CDR3 loop reads CASSQGVAEETQYF. DNA for the CDR3: TGTGCCAGCAGCCAAGGGGTAGCGGAAGAGACCCAGTACTTC. The chain couples TRBV7-6 to TRBJ2-5, with a weak D call TRBD2 (6 bases). Germline CDR1 is SGHVS and CDR2 is FNYEAQ. The CDR3 has 14 amino acids. V was trimmed by 5 bases and J by 3 bases, leaving 13 bases between them.

The DNA of the CDR3 is TGTGCCAGCAGCCAAAGCGGGGGGAGCACAGATACGCAGTATTTT. It yields the protein CASSQSGGSTDTQYF. V usage is TRBV3-1 (or the pseudogene TRBV3-2) and J usage is TRBJ2-3; 9 positions agree with TRBD2. The CDR3 loop spans 15 amino acids. Germline CDR1 LGHDT, CDR2 YNNKEL (reference sequence). V shed 2 bases, J shed 0 bases, and the junction held 0 bases outside the gene matches.

The rearrangement uses TRBV7-9 and TRBJ1-1; 7 bases fit TRBD1. The germline gives CDR1 SEHNR, CDR2 FQNEAQ (reference sequence). V lost 5 bases and J lost 1; bases outside the gene matches: 4. The CDR3 loop spans 14 amino acids. As DNA, the CDR3 is TGTGCCAGCAGCCCACAGGGGTCGAACACTGAAGCTTTCTTT. Protein product: CASSPQGSNTEAFF.

The rearrangement uses TRBV29-1 and TRBJ1-1; possible D gene TRBD1, 6 bases. The V end lost 6 bases, the J end lost 2 bases, and 16 bases lay between the germline ends. This CDR3 is 14 amino acids long. In germline, CDR1 is SQVTM, CDR2 ANQGSEA. This CDR3 reads CSVVGHGGNTEAFF. DNA for the CDR3: TGCAGCGTGGTGGGACACGGTGGTAACACTGAAGCTTTCTTT.

This clone was seen just once. The chain is built from TRBV30 and TRBJ1-1; 7 bases agree with TRBD1. The CDR3 has 14 amino acids. The V gene's germline CDR1 is GTSNPN and CDR2 SVGIG (reference sequence). V shed 2 bases, J shed 6 bases, and the junction held 9 bases outside the gene matches. CDR3 nucleotides: TGTGCCTGGAGTCTAACGACAGGGTTCGCTGAAGCTTTCTTT. It codes for CAWSLTTGFAEAFF.

The sample holds a few counts of this clone. The J gene is TRBJ2-5, the V gene TRBV6-5; D possibly corresponds to TRBD1 (5 bases). Germline V gene data show CDR1 as MNHEY and CDR2 as SVGAGI. The V and J ends lost 5 bases and 5 bases respectively, with 12 bases between them. This CDR3 region has 13 residues. In nucleotides, the CDR3 is TGTGCCAGCAGTACGACAGTTAGGGAGACCCAGTACTTC. It encodes CASSTTVRETQYF.

The chain combines TRBV5-4 with TRBJ2-1; 9 bases agree with TRBD2. CDR1 SGHNT and CDR2 YYREEE come from the germline V gene (reference sequence). CDR3 size: 19 residues. V gave up 4 bases and J gave up 0 bases; unmatched junction bases: 14. The CDR3 region is CASSPKGVAGDRSYNEQFF. The CDR3 nucleotides are TGTGCCAGCAGCCCGAAAGGAGTAGCGGGAGATCGCTCCTACAATGAGCAGTTCTTC.

The chain combines TRBV7-2 with TRBJ1-6; D is ambiguous. V lost 4 bases, J lost 7 bases, and 14 bases lay in between. CDR3 length equals 15 residues. CDR1 is SGHTA, CDR2 FQGNSA, per germline. CDR3 residues: CASSSGFWENSPLHF. The CDR3 DNA reads TGTGCCAGCAGCTCGGGTTTTTGGGAGAATTCACCCCTCCACTTT.

The genes are TRBV7-8 and TRBJ1-3, with TRBD1 identical over 9 bases. This CDR3 has 14 amino acids. The V gene's germline CDR1 is SGHVS and CDR2 FQNEAQ. V lost 5 bases, J lost 8 bases, and 7 bases stayed unmatched. CDR3: CASSRGQGRDTIYF. The CDR3 DNA reads TGTGCCAGCAGCCGGGGACAGGGACGGGACACCATATATTTT.

This sequence joins TRBV6-6 and TRBJ2-1, with 9 bases lining up with TRBD2. The CDR3 is 16 residues long. Per germline, CDR1 MNHNY and CDR2 SVGAGI (reference sequence). The J segment lost 2 bases and the V segment lost 4 bases, leaving 6 bases of the junction unmatched. The CDR3 protein is CASSSFAGGAYNEQFF. The CDR3 coding sequence is TGTGCCAGCAGTTCCTTCGCGGGGGGGGCCTACAATGAGCAGTTCTTC.

Only one count was recorded for this clone. The chain has TRBV18 and TRBJ1-2, with a weak D call TRBD1 (5 bases). The germline V and J ends were trimmed by 3 bases and 0 bases, with 17 bases remaining between them. CDR3 size: 17 residues. Germline CDR1 and CDR2: KGHSH and LQKENI. CDR3 loop: CASSPTGGDGANYGYTF. As DNA, the CDR3 is TGTGCCAGCTCACCCACGGGCGGGGACGGAGCTAACTATGGCTACACCTTC.

This chain joins TRBV2 and TRBJ2-5, with TRBD1 matching 8 bases. V was clipped by 6 bases and J by 5 bases; unmatched bases: 11. In germline, CDR1 is SNHLY, CDR2 FYNNEI. This CDR3 is 15 amino acids long. The chain's CDR3 is CASRSDRGAGETQYF. CDR3 nucleotides: TGTGCCAGCAGATCTGACAGGGGCGCCGGGGAGACCCAGTACTTC.

This clone was observed once. V and J are TRBV27 and TRBJ2-1; 8 nucleotides agree with TRBD2. Germline CDR1 reads MNHEY; CDR2 reads SMNVEV (reference sequence). Trimming took 6 bases from V and 9 from J; bases not matched to a gene: 7. The CDR3 spans 13 residues. The DNA of the CDR3 is TGTGCCAGCAGAAAGCGGGAGCTCGGTGAGCAGTTCTTC. Protein sequence: CASRKRELGEQFF.

This chain links TRBV12-3 or TRBV12-4 with TRBJ2-3; D remains ambiguous. V lost 7 bases and J lost 10, with 18 bases in between. The CDR3 consists of 13 residues. CDR3 residues: CASTEEARSPQYF. CDR3 bases: TGTGCCAGCACCGAAGAAGCTAGATCTCCGCAGTATTTT.

V gene TRBV5-1 combines with J gene TRBJ2-7; 8 bases are shared with TRBD1. Unmatched junction bases numbered 12, after V lost 4 bases and J lost 3 bases. The CDR3 length is 16 residues. Germline CDR1 SGHRS, CDR2 YFSETQ. The CDR3 spells CASSGPGQGHFYEQYF. As DNA, the CDR3 is TGCGCCAGCAGCGGCCCCGGACAGGGTCACTTCTACGAGCAGTACTTC.

This clone was seen just once. The chain uses TRBV5-4 and TRBJ2-3, with TRBD2 matching over 14 bases. This CDR3 contains 16 residues. With 4 bases clipped from V and 4 bases from J, the junction kept 5 bases outside the gene matches. Per germline, CDR1 SGHNT and CDR2 YYREEE (reference sequence). The CDR3 loop is CASSTGLAGDSDTQYF. Here the CDR3 DNA reads TGTGCCAGCAGCACGGGACTAGCGGGAGACTCAGATACGCAGTATTTT.